This note documents a single T cell receptor (beta chain) sequence. This sample is part of a study of blood T cell repertoires in COVID-19. About the study: T cells, B-cell-depleted T cells, or PBMCs provided the cDNA or gDNA that served as material.

Everyone who took part was about 18 to 90 years old, and they came from about two dozen US areas. Assignments of participants to cohorts depended upon their own reported clinical history. The germline CDR1 and CDR2 sequences are ENHRY and SYGVKD. The CDR3 spans 13 residues. Germline trimming cut 6 bases from V and 4 bases from J; bases unmatched to any gene: 4. Study processing details: Amplification of reference gene primers was used by the study to estimate nucleated cell counts. Data came from immunoSEQ multiplex PCR; TCRdb stores just in-frame clones and leaves some out. That table gives V, J and clone size, and the DNA gave D and trimming. The sample carries some 150,000 clones, approximately 88% recorded once.

The sequence derives from a woman in her twenties or thirties with acute COVID-19. The sequencing input was PBMCs or T cells enriched from blood (not recorded which). V and J are TRBV10-3 and TRBJ2-3; 7 bases align to TRBD1. CDR3 residues: CAIRGQAADTQYF. In DNA, the CDR3 is TGTGCCATCAGAGGACAGGCTGCAGATACGCAGTATTTT.